The T cell receptor beta chain under discussion was sequenced for a study of response to subunit inactivated influenza vaccine. Each CDR3 protein gets one entry after TCRdb re-called the RT-PCR reads with MiXCR. Of a few hundred thousand distinct CDR3 sequences in the sample, approximately 6.9% were seen once. This clonotype occurred a few times. Antigen: not known. V was pared by 5 bases and J by 0 bases, with 14 bases between. There are 16 residues in the CDR3. Per the germline V gene, CDR1 is SGHTA and CDR2 is FQGNSA. Study results and limitations: The study's authors posited that every seasonal influenza vaccination enlists few new T cells.

The chain carries TRBV7-2 and TRBJ2-1; the D gene is possibly TRBD1 (6 bases). Here the sequenced sample was PBMCs from blood, taken around 25 months after vaccination. The sequence came from a man between 50 and 69 years old who received an inactivated influenza vaccine. The CDR3 nucleotides are TGTGCCAGCAGCGCAGACAGGTTATTCTCCTACAATGAGCAGTTCTTC. It translates to CASSADRLFSYNEQFF. Complete variable domain (other parts from reference TRBV7-2 and TRBJ2-1): GAGVSQSPSNKVTEKGKDVELRCDPISGHTALYWYRQSLGQGLEFLIYFQGNSAPDKSGLPSDRFSAERTGGSVSTLTIQRTQQEDSAVYLCASSADRLFSYNEQFFGPGTRLTVL.